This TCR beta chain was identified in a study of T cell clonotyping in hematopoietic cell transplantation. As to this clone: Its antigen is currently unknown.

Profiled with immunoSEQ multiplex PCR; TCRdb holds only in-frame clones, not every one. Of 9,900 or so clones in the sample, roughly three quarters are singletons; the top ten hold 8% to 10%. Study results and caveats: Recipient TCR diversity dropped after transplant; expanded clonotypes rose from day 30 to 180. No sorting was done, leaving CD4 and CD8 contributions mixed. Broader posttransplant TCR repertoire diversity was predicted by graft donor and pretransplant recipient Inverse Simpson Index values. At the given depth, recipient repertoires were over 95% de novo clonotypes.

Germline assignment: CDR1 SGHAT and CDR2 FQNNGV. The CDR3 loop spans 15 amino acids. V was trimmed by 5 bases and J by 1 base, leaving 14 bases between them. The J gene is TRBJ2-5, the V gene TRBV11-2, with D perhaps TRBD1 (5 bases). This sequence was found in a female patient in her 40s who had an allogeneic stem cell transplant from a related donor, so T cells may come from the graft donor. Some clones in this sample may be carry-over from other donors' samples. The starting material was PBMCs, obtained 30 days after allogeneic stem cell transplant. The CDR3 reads CASSTLLQGQETQYF. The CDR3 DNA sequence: TGTGCCAGCAGCACCCTGTTGCAGGGCCAAGAGACCCAGTACTTC.